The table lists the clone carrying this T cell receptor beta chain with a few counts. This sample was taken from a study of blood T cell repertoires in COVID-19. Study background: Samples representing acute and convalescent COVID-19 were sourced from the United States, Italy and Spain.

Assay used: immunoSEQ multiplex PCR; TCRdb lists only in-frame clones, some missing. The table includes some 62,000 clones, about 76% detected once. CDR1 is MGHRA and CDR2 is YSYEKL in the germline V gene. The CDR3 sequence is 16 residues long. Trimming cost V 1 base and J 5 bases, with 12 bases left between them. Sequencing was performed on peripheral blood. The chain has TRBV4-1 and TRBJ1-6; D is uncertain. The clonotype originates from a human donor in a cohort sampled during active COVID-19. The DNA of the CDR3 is TGCGCCAGCAGCCAAGCCCCCGGACTAAATAATTCACCCCTCCACTTT. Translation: CASSQAPGLNNSPLHF.